This T cell receptor beta chain stems from a study of response to subunit inactivated influenza vaccine. The CDR3 is made up of 15 amino acids. The V and J ends lost 5 bases and 4 bases, in that order; junction bases with no gene match: 7. This clonotype was observed a handful of times. MiXCR was run by TCRdb on the RT-PCR reads, yielding one entry per CDR3 protein. The sample contains 450,000 to 500,000 distinct CDR3 sequences, approximately 11% of which appear only once. The TCR originated in a man between 50 and 59 years old who received an inactivated influenza vaccine. The chain uses TRBV12-3 or TRBV12-4 and TRBJ1-2; 10 bases are a match to TRBD1. Sequences were derived from PBMCs from blood, sampled roughly 47 days after vaccination. CDR3 nucleotides: TGTGCCAGCAGTCCTGCAGGACAGGGGGGCTATGGCTACACCTTC. This encodes CASSPAGQGGYGYTF.